This T cell receptor (beta chain) was retrieved from a study of blood T cell repertoires in COVID-19. The wider study: Material from acute and convalescent COVID-19 was sourced from the United States, Italy and Spain. PBMCs, B-cell-depleted T cells, or T cells provided the cDNA or gDNA that made up the material.

Repertoires were generated with immunoSEQ multiplex PCR, while TCRdb's copy carries only in-frame clones and drops some. This sample has some 270,000 clones, with 80% to 90% found just once. The source material was PBMCs or T cells enriched from blood (not recorded which). This sequence originates from a woman aged 45-59 years who had been exposed to COVID-19.

This chain's CDR3 is CASSLVSGSGRYTF. The CDR3 bases are TGCGCCAGCAGCTTGGTTTCCGGGTCGGGTCGCTACACCTTC. The chain combines TRBV5-1 with TRBJ1-2, with D unresolved. CDR3 length: 14 residues. Germline V lookup: CDR1 SGHRS, CDR2 YFSETQ. The ends were cut back, 0 bases at V and 9 bases at J, with 15 bases in the middle.